A selection of T cell receptor beta chains follows, all from one sample in a study of technical replicates of blood from a few donors. Clones were sequenced by immunoSEQ multiplex PCR, and TCRdb holds only the in-frame ones, with some missing. Of some 66,000 clones listed, more than 95% are singletons. The sample comprised T cells isolated from PBMCs. The receptors stem from a human donor in good health. The CDR3 runs from the conserved cysteine through the conserved F or W. A D gene is named only where the DNA matches it firmly. Only part of the rows carry a size: once, few, many, or a class if the clone is expanded.

.	.	TRBV5-1	TRBJ1-1	CASRYGSMNTEAFF	TGCGCCAGCAGGTACGGGTCGATGAACACTGAAGCTTTCTTT
.	.	TRBV6-5	TRBJ2-3	CASRQGDTQYF	TGTGCCAGCAGACAGGGAGATACGCAGTATTTT
.	.	TRBV6-1	TRBJ1-3	CASSEHSSGNTIYF	TGTGCCAGCAGTGAACACAGCTCTGGAAACACCATATATTTT
.	TRBD1	TRBV11-2	TRBJ2-7	CASSLADRPSYEQYF	TGTGCCAGCAGCTTAGCGGACAGGCCTTCCTACGAGCAGTACTTC
once	TRBD2	TRBV6-5	TRBJ2-7	CASSTPTSGGLEQYF	TGTGCCAGCAGTACTCCGACTAGCGGGGGGCTCGAGCAGTACTTC
.	TRBD1	TRBV7-8	TRBJ1-6	CASSLAGQGFSPLHF	TGTGCCAGCAGCTTAGCGGGACAGGGATTTTCACCCCTCCACTTT
.	.	TRBV25-1	TRBJ1-6	CASSDGGRNNSPLHF	TGTGCCAGCAGTGACGGAGGTCGTAATAATTCACCCCTCCACTTT
.	.	TRBV28	TRBJ2-5	CASSLSYQETQYF	TGTGCCAGCAGCTTAAGCTACCAAGAGACCCAGTACTTC
.	TRBD1	TRBV5-4	TRBJ2-5	CASSLGTGKETQYF	TGTGCCAGCAGCTTGGGGACAGGAAAAGAGACCCAGTACTTC
.	TRBD1	TRBV2	TRBJ1-3	CASRQGGGNTIYF	TGTGCCAGCAGGCAGGGGGGTGGAAACACCATATATTTT
.	.	TRBV27	TRBJ2-3	CASSSTTSGGTDTQYF	TGTGCCAGCAGTTCGACGACTAGTGGGGGCACAGATACGCAGTATTTT
.	.	TRBV15	TRBJ1-4	CATSRAIEEKLFF	TGTGCCACCAGCAGAGCCATAGAGGAAAAACTGTTTTTT
.	TRBD2	TRBV4-2	TRBJ2-5	CASSQALAGTSQETQYF	TGTGCCAGCAGCCAAGCTCTAGCGGGGACCTCCCAAGAGACCCAGTACTTC
.	TRBD1	TRBV7-9	TRBJ1-1	CASSFGQGANTEAFF	TGTGCCAGCAGCTTCGGACAGGGGGCGAACACTGAAGCTTTCTTT
once	TRBD1	TRBV28	TRBJ2-3	CASSTVNKGQDTDTQYF	TGTGCCAGCAGTACAGTAAACAAGGGACAGGACACAGATACGCAGTATTTT
.	.	TRBV9	TRBJ2-4	CASSVSPIEGNIQYF	TGTGCCAGCAGCGTATCCCCCATTGAGGGAAACATTCAGTACTTC
.	.	TRBV28	TRBJ1-3	CATSIRGASSGNTIYF	TGTGCCACTTCAATCAGGGGCGCCAGCTCTGGAAACACCATATATTTT
.	TRBD2	TRBV5-1	TRBJ2-1	CASTPGLADNEQFF	TGCGCCAGCACCCCGGGACTAGCGGACAATGAGCAGTTCTTC
.	.	TRBV11-2	TRBJ2-1	CASSLGRGSDPYNEQFF	TGTGCCAGCAGCCTGGGCCGGGGGAGTGACCCCTACAATGAGCAGTTCTTC
once	TRBD1	TRBV11-3	TRBJ1-2	CASSTGTGDGYTF	TGTGCCAGCAGCACCGGGACAGGGGATGGCTACACCTTC
.	TRBD1	TRBV13	TRBJ2-7	CASRLTGTGPSYEQYF	TGTGCCAGCAGACTTACCGGGACAGGGCCCTCCTACGAGCAGTACTTC
.	TRBD1	TRBV14	TRBJ2-1	CASNLRGQSSSYNEQFF	TGTGCCAGCAACCTTAGGGGACAGTCGAGCTCCTACAATGAGCAGTTCTTC
.	.	TRBV2	TRBJ2-1	CASSVEGLGEQFF	TGTGCCAGCAGTGTAGAGGGTCTCGGGGAGCAGTTCTTC
.	.	TRBV6-1	TRBJ1-2	CASSESIYRNYGYTF	TGTGCCAGCAGTGAATCAATCTACAGAAACTATGGCTACACCTTC
.	.	TRBV15	TRBJ1-5	CATKQEPNQPQHF	TGTGCCACTAAACAGGAACCTAATCAGCCCCAGCATTTT
.	TRBD1	TRBV19	TRBJ1-5	CASSDGTGFNQPQHF	TGTGCCAGTAGTGACGGGACAGGGTTTAATCAGCCCCAGCATTTT
.	.	TRBV29-1	TRBJ1-4	CSAGGVGEKLFF	TGCAGCGCCGGGGGGGTAGGGGAAAAACTGTTTTTT
once	.	TRBV18	TRBJ2-3	CASSPATDTQYF	TGTGCCAGCTCACCGGCCACAGATACGCAGTATTTT
.	TRBD2	TRBV27	TRBJ2-1	CASSLFGTSVIDEQFF	TGTGCCAGCAGTTTGTTCGGGACTAGCGTGATAGATGAGCAGTTCTTC
.	.	TRBV13	TRBJ1-2	CASSLSDRSYGYTF	TGTGCCAGCAGCTTATCCGACAGGAGCTATGGCTACACCTTC
.	.	TRBV5-6	TRBJ2-2	CASSYSGTLNTGELFF	TGTGCCAGCAGCTACTCCGGGACACTTAACACCGGGGAGCTGTTTTTT
once	TRBD1	TRBV6-5	TRBJ1-3	CASSRTGENTIYF	TGTGCCAGCAGTCGGACAGGGGAAAACACCATATATTTT
.	TRBD1	TRBV4-1	TRBJ2-2	CASSQAPQGANTGELFF	TGCGCCAGCAGCCAAGCCCCACAGGGGGCGAACACCGGGGAGCTGTTTTTT